This passage covers 12 T cell receptor beta chains from one sample sequenced in a study of cytomegalovirus exposure and HLA in healthy donors. With 60 Vbeta and 13 Jbeta primers, the PCR was carried out. TCRdb's table, derived via immunoSEQ multiplex PCR, lists solely in-frame clones and lacks some. The repertoire holds some 120,000 clones, with 15% to 20% as singletons. Sequences were obtained from PBMCs. The receptors derive from a female donor in good health and CMV-seropositive.

This clone was counted a few times. This chain links TRBV5-6 with TRBJ2-1; TRBD2 aligns across 10 bases. From germline, CDR1 is SGHDT and CDR2 YYEEEE. Trimming cost V 2 bases and J 9 bases; bases outside gene matches: 2. The CDR3 runs 13 residues. The CDR3 DNA reads as TGTGCCAGCAGCTTTGGGACTAGCGCTGAGCAGTTCTTC. Amino acid sequence: CASSFGTSAEQFF.

This chain connects TRBV10-3 to TRBJ1-5; possible D gene TRBD1, 5 bases. V shed 4 bases and J shed 0 bases, with 19 bases lying between them. The CDR3 is 18 residues long. Per germline, CDR1 ENHRY and CDR2 SYGVKD. The CDR3 reads CAISGVAGRVNSNQPQHF. In DNA, the CDR3 is TGTGCCATCAGTGGAGTCGCAGGGAGGGTAAATAGCAATCAGCCCCAGCATTTT.

Only a few counts were recorded for this clone. V and J are TRBV7-9 and TRBJ2-1, with D perhaps TRBD2 (7 bases). The V gene's germline CDR1 is SEHNR and CDR2 FQNEAQ (reference sequence). Between the trimmed V and J ends, which lost 5 bases and 4 bases, there was a span of 15 bases. The CDR3 loop spans 15 amino acids. Here the CDR3 reads CASSLQGGAYNEQFF. The CDR3 bases are TGTGCCAGCAGCCTACAGGGAGGGGCTTACAATGAGCAGTTCTTC.

A single count supports this clone. The chain joins TRBV11-3 to TRBJ2-3; D is ambiguous. The germline V gene encodes CDR1 SGHNT and CDR2 YENEEA. V was clipped by 2 bases and J by 2 bases, with 8 bases between them. The CDR3 spans 14 residues. This chain's CDR3 is CASSLHSLTDTQYF. In DNA, the CDR3 is TGTGCCAGCAGCTTACATAGTCTCACAGATACGCAGTATTTT. Filled out from reference TRBV11-3 and TRBJ2-3, the complete variable domain reads EAGVVQSPRYKIIEKKQPVAFWCNPISGHNTLYWYLQNLGQGPELLIRYENEEAVDDSQLPKDRFSAERLKGVDSTLKIQPAELGDSAVYLCASSLHSLTDTQYFGPGTRLTVL.

The rearrangement joins TRBV28 to TRBJ1-2; possibly TRBD1 for D (5 bases). Per germline, CDR1 MDHEN and CDR2 SYDVKM. V was shortened by 3 bases and J by 6 bases, with 11 bases between the two germline ends. The CDR3 is made up of 13 amino acids. CDR3 amino acids: CASSFGRVHGYTF. The CDR3 nucleotides are TGTGCCAGCAGTTTCGGCAGGGTCCATGGCTACACCTTC.

This clone was observed a few times. The V call is TRBV27, the J call TRBJ2-1; 8 bases map to TRBD2. V was pared by 8 bases and J by 1 base, with 1 base of the junction left unmatched. Germline V gives CDR1 MNHEY, CDR2 SMNVEV (reference sequence). The length of the CDR3 is 13 residues. The CDR3 DNA follows: TGTGCCAGCGGGACTAGATCCTACAATGAGCAGTTCTTC. Its translation is CASGTRSYNEQFF.

For the CDR3, the DNA is TGTGCCAGCAGTCACACAGATACGCAGTATTTT. This translates into CASSHTDTQYF. This chain uses TRBV25-1 with TRBJ2-3; D is uncertain. This CDR3 has 11 residues. V lost 5 bases and J 2 bases, leaving 2 bases between the germline ends. Germline CDR1 MGHDK, CDR2 SYGVNS.

The chain uses TRBV4-3 and TRBJ2-1; 12 nucleotides align to TRBD2. V trimming: 4 bases; J trimming: 8 bases; junction bases outside the gene matches: 12. Germline CDR1 and CDR2: LGHNA and YSLEER. There are 17 residues in the CDR3. CDR3 in amino acids: CASSPYYHRLAGDEQFF. CDR3 nucleotides: TGCGCCAGCAGCCCGTACTATCACCGACTAGCGGGAGATGAGCAGTTCTTC.

The genes are TRBV7-8 and TRBJ2-7; TRBD2 matches 10 bases. The germline V gene encodes CDR1 SGHVS and CDR2 FQNEAQ. The V segment lost 1 base and the J segment 0 bases; nucleotides outside the gene matches: 3. The CDR3 runs to 16 residues. The CDR3: CASSLVAGGPSYEQYF. The CDR3 bases are TGTGCCAGCAGCTTAGTAGCGGGGGGACCCTCCTACGAGCAGTACTTC.

A few counts support this clone. The chain couples TRBV15 to TRBJ1-1, with D tentatively TRBD1 (5 bases). Germline V gene sequence: CDR1 LNHNV, CDR2 YYDKDF (reference sequence). V gave up 0 bases and J gave up 6 bases, with 11 bases separating them. This CDR3 spans 14 amino acids. The CDR3 here is CATSRDRGVAEAFF. The CDR3 nucleotides are TGTGCCACCAGCAGAGACCGGGGGGTTGCTGAAGCTTTCTTT.

This clone has only a few counts. The chain is built from TRBV28 and TRBJ1-1, with TRBD1 identical over 8 bases. CDR1 is MDHEN, CDR2 SYDVKM, per germline. The CDR3 runs to 13 residues. Unmatched junction bases numbered 8, after V lost 3 bases and J lost 11 bases. CDR3 coding DNA: TGTGCCAGCAGTTTGCAGCAGGGGGCTTGGGCTTTCTTT. The encoded protein is CASSLQQGAWAFF.

This clone was counted between two and nine times. J is TRBJ2-7 and V is TRBV7-2, with TRBD2 matching over 8 bases. CDR1 and CDR2 from the germline V gene are SGHTA and FQGNSA. The trim removed 1 base at V and 2 bases at J, leaving 7 bases unmatched. The CDR3 length is 16 residues. The CDR3 nucleotides are TGTGCCAGCAGCTTAGTTTTGTCCGGGGGGGCCTACGAGCAGTACTTC. Translation: CASSLVLSGGAYEQYF.